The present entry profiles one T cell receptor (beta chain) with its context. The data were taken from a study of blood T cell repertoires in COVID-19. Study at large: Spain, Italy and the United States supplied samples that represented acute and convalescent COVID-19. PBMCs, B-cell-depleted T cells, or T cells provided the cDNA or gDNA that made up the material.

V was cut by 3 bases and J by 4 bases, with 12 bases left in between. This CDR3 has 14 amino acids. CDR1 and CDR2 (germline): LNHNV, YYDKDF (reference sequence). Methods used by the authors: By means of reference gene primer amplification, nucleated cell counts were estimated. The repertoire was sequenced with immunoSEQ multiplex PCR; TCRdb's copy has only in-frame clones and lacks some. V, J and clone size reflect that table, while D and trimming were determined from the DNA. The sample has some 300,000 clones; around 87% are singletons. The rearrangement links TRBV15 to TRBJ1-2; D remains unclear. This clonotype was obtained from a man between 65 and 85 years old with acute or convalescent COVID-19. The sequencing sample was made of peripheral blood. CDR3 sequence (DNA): TGTGCCACCAGCAGCGGATTGACGGGCTATGGCTACACCTTC. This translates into CATSSGLTGYGYTF.